The sequence of this T cell receptor beta chain was determined in a study of T cell repertoires in cytomegalovirus infection. A single record per CDR3 protein comes from TCRdb applying MiXCR to the reads. This table holds 200,000 to 300,000 distinct CDR3 sequences, more than 9% found once. The germline gives CDR1 LNHDA, CDR2 SQIVND (reference sequence). CDR3 length equals 13 residues. V was pared by 7 bases and J by 3 bases, with 9 bases between. Study findings and constraints: Carriers of CMV and the relevant HLA type were discriminated by public TCR beta frequency. Dominant in the ex vivo response were TCR beta clonotypes restricted by HLA-C and specific for CMV.

This clonotype was recorded many times. No antigen is known for it. The source is a human donor in good health (CMV status not recorded). Some clones in this sample may be carry-over from other donors' samples. The specimen was PBMCs. The rearrangement uses TRBV19 and TRBJ2-2; no firm D call. The DNA of the CDR3 is TGTGCCAGTAACCAAGTGGACACCGGGGAGCTGTTTTTT. Protein: CASNQVDTGELFF. Together with reference TRBV19 and TRBJ2-2, the CDR3 gives the full variable domain: DGGITQSPKYLFRKEGQNVTLSCEQNLNHDAMYWYRQDPGQGLRLIYYSQIVNDFQKGDIAEGYSVSREKKESFPLTVTSAQKNPTAFYLCASNQVDTGELFFGEGSRLTVL.